This entry is about one T cell receptor beta chain. From germline, CDR1 is SEHNR and CDR2 FQNEAQ (reference sequence). Trimming removed 0 bases at V and 7 bases at J, with 12 bases between. The CDR3 runs 14 residues. This record comes from a study of lymphopenia after photon versus proton radiotherapy. Repertoires were generated with immunoSEQ multiplex PCR, while TCRdb's copy carries only in-frame clones and drops some. The sample contains about 83,000 clones, around 88% of which appear only once. The J gene is TRBJ1-2, the V gene TRBV7-9; D is ambiguous. Sample: peripheral blood, taken from a patient treated with proton-based radiotherapy. This sequence originates from a man in his 60s with pancreatic cancer. In nucleotides, the CDR3 is TGTGCCAGCAGCTTAGCCACGGGAGGTCGTGGCTACACCTTC. Translation: CASSLATGGRGYTF.